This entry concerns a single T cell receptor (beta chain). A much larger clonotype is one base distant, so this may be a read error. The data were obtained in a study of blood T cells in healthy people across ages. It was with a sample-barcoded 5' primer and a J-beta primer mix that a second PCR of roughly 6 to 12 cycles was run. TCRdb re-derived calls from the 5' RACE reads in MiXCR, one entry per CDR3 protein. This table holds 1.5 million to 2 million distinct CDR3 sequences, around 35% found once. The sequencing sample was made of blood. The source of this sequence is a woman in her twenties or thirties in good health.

For the CDR3, the DNA is TGTGCCAGCAGCCTAGGGACTAGGGCCCACAATGAGCAGTACTTC. Its translation is CASSLGTRAHNEQYF. The V call is TRBV11-2, the J call TRBJ2-5; 8 bases align to TRBD2. There are 15 residues in the CDR3. Germline V gene sequence: CDR1 SGHAT, CDR2 FQNNGV. V trimming: 5 bases; J trimming: 11 bases; junction bases outside the gene matches: 16.